Listed here is a single TCR beta chain. This clonotype was recorded many times. This clone's antigen is unknown. No much larger clonotype is one base removed from it; base qualities were not supplied. This entry is derived from a study of CD8 T cells in ankylosing spondylitis (dated by TCRdb to 2015 to 2018). Study-wide context: To find TCR variants linked to disease, the study profiled T cell receptor beta repertoires in ankylosing spondylitis patients and healthy donors. The whole study cohort included some 100 healthy donors and over 20 ankylosing spondylitis patients. Peripheral blood samples were taken, and synovial fluid was additionally collected from ankylosing spondylitis patients. Study-wide conclusions, independent of this receptor: A TCR beta motif of eight highly homologous amino acid variants appeared characteristic of blood from ankylosing spondylitis patients. The disease-linked clones were reported to be significantly enriched in matched synovial fluid samples from ankylosing spondylitis patients. Some motif variants were previously reported in synovial fluid and blood of reactive arthritis patients, suggesting common disease-initiation mechanisms. In peripheral blood, the disease-linked clones were found at relatively low frequencies and had a CD8+ phenotype.

The cysteine opens and the phenylalanine closes a CDR3 of 14 amino acids. The only DNA kept is the CDR3, 42 bases in frame from the first base. Relative to germline, V is missing 3 bases and J is missing 4 bases, with 2 bases of the junction outside any gene match. Sequencer: Illumina HiSeq 2500. Quantitative 5'-RACE with molecular barcodes was the method used to prepare the TCR beta libraries. Regarding the original processing steps: A new computational method, built on a probabilistic model of VDJ rearrangement, was used to identify disease-linked TCR variants. TCRdb ran its own pipeline on the public reads, namely fastp trimming at Q25 and MiXCR clone calling, and kept in-frame beta chains. Identical CDR3 protein sequences are pooled into one entry, listed with their most common genes and DNA. These V and J calls originate from TCRdb's pipeline instead of the authors' own analysis. This sample is represented by around 180,000 distinct CDR3 sequences; 15% to 20% of them were singletons. Of the sample, 4.3% falls within the top ten clones.

The material sequenced was blood, either unsorted or a sorted T cell fraction (not recorded which). The chain was built from TRBV12-3 or TRBV12-4 and TRBJ2-5, and 10 junctional nucleotides match TRBD2. The receptor's source is a male donor under 30 with ankylosing spondylitis or in good health (not recorded which). Donor details come from another sample of the same person, matched by shared clones. CDR3 reads: CASSFIAGGETQYF. The DNA is as follows: TGTGCCAGCAGTTTCATAGCGGGAGGAGAGACCCAGTACTTC.